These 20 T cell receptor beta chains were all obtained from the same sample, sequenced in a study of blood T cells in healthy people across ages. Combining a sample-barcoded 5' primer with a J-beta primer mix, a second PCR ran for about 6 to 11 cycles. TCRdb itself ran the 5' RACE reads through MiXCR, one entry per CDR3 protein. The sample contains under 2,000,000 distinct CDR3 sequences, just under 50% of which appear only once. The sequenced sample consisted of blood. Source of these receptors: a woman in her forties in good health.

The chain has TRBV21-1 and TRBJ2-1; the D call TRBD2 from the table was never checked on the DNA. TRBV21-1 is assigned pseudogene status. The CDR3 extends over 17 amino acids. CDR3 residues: CASSSPAAGTSRNEQFF. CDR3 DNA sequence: TGTGCCAGCAGCTCCCCCGCGGCCGGGACTAGCAGGAATGAGCAGTTCTTC.

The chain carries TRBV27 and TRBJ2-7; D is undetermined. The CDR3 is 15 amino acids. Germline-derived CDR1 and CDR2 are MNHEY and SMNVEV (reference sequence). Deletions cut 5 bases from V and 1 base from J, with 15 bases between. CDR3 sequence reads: CASSLERRGSYEQYF. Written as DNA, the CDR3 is TGTGCCAGCAGTCTTGAGCGCCGTGGGTCCTACGAGCAGTACTTC.

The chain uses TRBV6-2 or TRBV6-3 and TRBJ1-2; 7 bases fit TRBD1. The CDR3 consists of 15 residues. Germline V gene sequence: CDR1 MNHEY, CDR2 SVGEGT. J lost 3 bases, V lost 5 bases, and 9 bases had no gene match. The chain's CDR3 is CASSQTGQHDYGYTF. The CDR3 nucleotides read TGTGCCAGCAGTCAAACGGGACAGCACGACTATGGCTACACCTTC.

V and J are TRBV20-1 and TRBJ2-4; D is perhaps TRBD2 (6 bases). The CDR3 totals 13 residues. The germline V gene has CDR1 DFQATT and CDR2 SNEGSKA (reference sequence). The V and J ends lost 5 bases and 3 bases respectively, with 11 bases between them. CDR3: CSAGRGDKNIQYF. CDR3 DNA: TGCAGTGCTGGGCGCGGGGACAAAAACATTCAGTACTTC.

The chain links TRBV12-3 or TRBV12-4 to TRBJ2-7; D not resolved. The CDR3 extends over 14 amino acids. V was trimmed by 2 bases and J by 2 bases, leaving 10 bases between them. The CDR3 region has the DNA TGTGCCAGCAGTTTAATCCAGTCCGCCTACGAGCAGTACTTC. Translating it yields CASSLIQSAYEQYF.

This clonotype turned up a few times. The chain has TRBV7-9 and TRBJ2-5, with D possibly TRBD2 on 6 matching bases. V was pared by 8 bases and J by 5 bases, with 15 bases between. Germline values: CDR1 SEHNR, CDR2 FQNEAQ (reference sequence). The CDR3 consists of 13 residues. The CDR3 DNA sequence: TGTGCCAGCGGAACTAGCACGGTTGAGACCCAGTACTTC. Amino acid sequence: CASGTSTVETQYF.

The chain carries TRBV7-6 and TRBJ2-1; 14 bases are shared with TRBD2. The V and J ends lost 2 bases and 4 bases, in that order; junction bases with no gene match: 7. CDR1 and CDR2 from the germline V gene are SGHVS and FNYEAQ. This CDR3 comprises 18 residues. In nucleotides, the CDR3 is TGTGCCAGCAGCTTAACTGGACTAGCGGGGGGACCTTACAATGAGCAGTTCTTC. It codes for CASSLTGLAGGPYNEQFF.

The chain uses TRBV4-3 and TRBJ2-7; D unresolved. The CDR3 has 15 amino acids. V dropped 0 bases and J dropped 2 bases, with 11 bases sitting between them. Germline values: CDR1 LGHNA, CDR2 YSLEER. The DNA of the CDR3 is TGCGCCAGCAGCCAAGATAGAGACTGGCCCTACGAGCAGTACTTC. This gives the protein CASSQDRDWPYEQYF.

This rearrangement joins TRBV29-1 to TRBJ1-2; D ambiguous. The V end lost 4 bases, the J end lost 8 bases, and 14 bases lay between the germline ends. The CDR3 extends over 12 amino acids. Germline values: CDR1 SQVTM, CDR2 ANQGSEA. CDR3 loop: CSVGVAPGGYTF. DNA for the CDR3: TGCAGCGTTGGTGTGGCCCCCGGAGGCTACACCTTC.

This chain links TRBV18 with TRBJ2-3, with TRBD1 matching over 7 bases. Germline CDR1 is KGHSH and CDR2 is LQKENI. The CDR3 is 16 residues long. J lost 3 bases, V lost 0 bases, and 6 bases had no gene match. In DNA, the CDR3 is TGTGCCAGCTCACCACCCAACAGGGGCTTGACAGATACGCAGTATTTT. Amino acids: CASSPPNRGLTDTQYF.

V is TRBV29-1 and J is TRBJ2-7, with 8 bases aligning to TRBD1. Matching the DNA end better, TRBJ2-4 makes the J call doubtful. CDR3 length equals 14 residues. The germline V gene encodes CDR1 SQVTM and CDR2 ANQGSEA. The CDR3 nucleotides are TGCAGCGTTGAAGAGGGACAGGACTTTAACATTCAGTACTTC. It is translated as CSVEEGQDFNIQYF.

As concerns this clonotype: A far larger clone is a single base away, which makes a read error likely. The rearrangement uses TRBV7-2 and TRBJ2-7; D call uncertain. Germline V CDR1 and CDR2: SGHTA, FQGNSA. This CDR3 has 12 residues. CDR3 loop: CGSSLSGYEQYF. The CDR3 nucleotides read TGTGGCAGCAGCTTATCGGGCTACGAGCAGTACTTC.

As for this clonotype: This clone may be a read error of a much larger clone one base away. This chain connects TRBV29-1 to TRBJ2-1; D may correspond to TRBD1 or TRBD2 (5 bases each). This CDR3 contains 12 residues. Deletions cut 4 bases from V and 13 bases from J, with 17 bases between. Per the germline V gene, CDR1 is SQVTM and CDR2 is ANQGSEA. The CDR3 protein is CSVGQPGETQFF. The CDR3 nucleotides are TGCAGCGTTGGACAGCCCGGGGAGACCCAGTTCTTC.

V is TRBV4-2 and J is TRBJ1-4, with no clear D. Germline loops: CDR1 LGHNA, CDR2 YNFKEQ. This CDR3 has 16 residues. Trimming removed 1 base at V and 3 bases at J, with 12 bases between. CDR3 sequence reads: CASSQGPAGSNEKLFF. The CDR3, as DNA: TGTGCCAGCAGCCAAGGCCCGGCAGGTTCTAATGAAAAACTGTTTTTT.

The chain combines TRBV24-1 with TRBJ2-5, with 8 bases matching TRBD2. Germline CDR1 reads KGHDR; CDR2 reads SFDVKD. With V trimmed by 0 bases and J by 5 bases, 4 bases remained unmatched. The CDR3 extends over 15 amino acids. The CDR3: CATSDLRRGAETQYF. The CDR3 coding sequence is TGTGCCACCAGTGATTTGCGGCGGGGGGCTGAGACCCAGTACTTC.

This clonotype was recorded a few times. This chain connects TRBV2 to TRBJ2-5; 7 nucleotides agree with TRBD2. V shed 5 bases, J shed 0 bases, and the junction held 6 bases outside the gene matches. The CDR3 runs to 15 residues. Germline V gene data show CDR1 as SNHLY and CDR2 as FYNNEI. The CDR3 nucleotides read TGTGCCAGCAGTACCGGGGGGTCGTACCAAGAGACCCAGTACTTC. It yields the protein CASSTGGSYQETQYF.

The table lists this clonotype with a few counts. The CDR3 DNA follows: TGTGCCAGCAGCGCAGCGGGGGGGCCGGGGACCCAGTACTTC. It yields the protein CASSAAGGPGTQYF. This rearrangement joins TRBV9 to TRBJ2-5; the match to TRBD2 covers 10 bases. The CDR3 contains 14 residues. CDR1 is SGDLS and CDR2 is YYNGEE in the germline V gene. V shed 3 bases and J 7 bases; nucleotides not matched to a gene: 6.

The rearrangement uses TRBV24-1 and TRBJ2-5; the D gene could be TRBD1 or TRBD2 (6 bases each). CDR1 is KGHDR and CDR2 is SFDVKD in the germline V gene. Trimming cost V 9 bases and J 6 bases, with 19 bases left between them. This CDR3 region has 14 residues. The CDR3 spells CATQVKGGPKTQYF. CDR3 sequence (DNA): TGTGCCACCCAAGTAAAAGGGGGGCCGAAGACCCAGTACTTC.

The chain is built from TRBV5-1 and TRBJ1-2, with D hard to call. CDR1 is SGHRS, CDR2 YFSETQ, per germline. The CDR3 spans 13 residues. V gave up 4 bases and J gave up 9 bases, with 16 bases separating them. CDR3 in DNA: TGCGCCAGCAGCCCTCTCGGGGTCAGTAGCTACACCTTC. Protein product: CASSPLGVSSYTF.

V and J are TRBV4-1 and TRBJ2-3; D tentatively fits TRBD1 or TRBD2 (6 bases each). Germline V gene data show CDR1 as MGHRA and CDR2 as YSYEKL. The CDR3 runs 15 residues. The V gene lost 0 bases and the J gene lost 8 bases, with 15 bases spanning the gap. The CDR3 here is CASSQDRGTWGTQYF. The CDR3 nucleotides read TGCGCCAGCAGCCAAGATCGGGGGACATGGGGTACGCAGTATTTT.